This entry is about one T cell receptor beta chain. The antigen is undetermined. V dropped 5 bases and J dropped 2 bases, with 18 bases sitting between them. Germline V gene sequence: CDR1 SGHAT, CDR2 FQNNGV. This CDR3 contains 16 residues. Sequencing was performed with immunoSEQ multiplex PCR; in TCRdb, only in-frame clones are kept and a portion is missing. The sample shows 100,000 to 120,000 clones, roughly 95% of them seen only once. The record originates from a study of graft-versus-host responses after intestinal transplantation. Study context: Transplant recipients had multivisceral, liver-intestinal, or isolated intestinal grafts. Anti-thymocyte globulin induction, then tacrolimus and steroids for two to four years, went to all recipients.

Study-wide results and limits: Recipient bone marrow held GvH clones, some seen earlier in ileum or blood.

This chain joins TRBV11-2 and TRBJ1-1; D is possibly TRBD1 (6 bases). The sample consisted of unstimulated CD8+ T cells sorted from spleen or lymph node cells, taken before intestinal transplant. The sequence was obtained from a human donor who received an intestinal transplant. The CDR3 DNA is TGTGCCAGCAGCCCCACCATCGGGGGCGGTAACACTGAAGCTTTCTTT. Translation: CASSPTIGGGNTEAFF.